This TCR beta chain was recovered during a study of CXCR3-negative and CXCR3-positive naive CD8 T cells. The wider study: Across all libraries, TRB reads numbered approximately 140 million, with about 1.5 +/- 0.3 million in each library.

Germline lookup yields CDR1 SNHLY and CDR2 FYNNEI. The CDR3 has 18 residues. Study-level results: Greater hydrophobicity was found in TRB CDR3s of CXCR3-positive naive cells than of CXCR3-negative naive cells. Memory CD8+ cells showed much lower diversity, while both naive subsets were comparably high.

With regard to this clonotype: Its cognate antigen is unknown.

Libraries of TRB cDNA were made by 5' RACE and carried UMIs. TCRdb reprocessed the 5' RACE reads and keeps a single row for each CDR3 protein, giving no DNA. The table lists about 98,000 distinct CDR3 sequences, with roughly 1.1% in the top ten. Every CD8+ T cell subset underwent triplicate sorting at some 300,000 cells apiece. By phenotype, naive CD8+ T cells were CD45RO-CCR7+CD27+CD95-. This TCR derives from a human donor in good health. Some clones in this sample may be carry-over from other donors' samples. The sample consisted of naive CXCR3+ CD8+ T cells from blood. Subset in this sample: CD45RO-CCR7+CD27+CD95- naive CD8+ T cells expressing CXCR3 (TNR3+). J is TRBJ2-3 and V is TRBV2; TCRdb designates TRBD1, a call that cannot be tested without DNA. CDR3 loop: CASSELVLGAVVSDTQYF.